This TCR beta chain is from a study of blood T cell repertoires in COVID-19. Using immunoSEQ multiplex PCR, the repertoire was profiled, and TCRdb retains in-frame clones only, with some absent. The sample holds 360,000 or so clones, about 90% seen once. This CDR3 contains 12 residues. Trimming took 8 bases from V and 10 from J; bases not matched to a gene: 6. Germline V lookup: CDR1 SGHRS, CDR2 YFSETQ. The gene calls are TRBV5-1 and TRBJ2-1; TRBD1 matches at 10 bases. Material for sequencing was PBMCs or T cells enriched from blood (not recorded which). This clonotype originated in a young woman who had recovered from COVID-19. The CDR3 nucleotides read TGCGCCAGGACAGGGGGCGGAGAGGAGCAGTTCTTC. Its protein is CARTGGGEEQFF.